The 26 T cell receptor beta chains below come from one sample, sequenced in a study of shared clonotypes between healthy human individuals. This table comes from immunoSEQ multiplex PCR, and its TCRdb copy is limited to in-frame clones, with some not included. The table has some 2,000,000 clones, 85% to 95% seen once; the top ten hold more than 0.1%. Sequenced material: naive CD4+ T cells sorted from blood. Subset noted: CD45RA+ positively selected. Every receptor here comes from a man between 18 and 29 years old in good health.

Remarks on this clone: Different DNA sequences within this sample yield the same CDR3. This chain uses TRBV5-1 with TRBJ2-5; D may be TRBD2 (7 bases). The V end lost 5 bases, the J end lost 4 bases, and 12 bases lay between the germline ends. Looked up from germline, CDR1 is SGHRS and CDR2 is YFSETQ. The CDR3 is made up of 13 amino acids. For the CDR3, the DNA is TGCGCCAGCAGTCTAGGGGGGGCAGAGACCCAGTACTTC. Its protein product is CASSLGGAETQYF.

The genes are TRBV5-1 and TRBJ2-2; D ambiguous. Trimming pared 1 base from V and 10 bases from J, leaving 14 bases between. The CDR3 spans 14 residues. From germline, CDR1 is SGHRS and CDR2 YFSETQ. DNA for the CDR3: TGCGCCAGCAGCTTGAGTGATCTGGGCCTGGAGCTGTTTTTT. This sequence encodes CASSLSDLGLELFF.

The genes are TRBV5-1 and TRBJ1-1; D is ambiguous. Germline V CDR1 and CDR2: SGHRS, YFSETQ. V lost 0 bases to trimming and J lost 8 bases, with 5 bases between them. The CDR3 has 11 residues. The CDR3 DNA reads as TGCGCCAGCAGCTTGGGGGTAGAAGCTTTCTTT. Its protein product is CASSLGVEAFF.

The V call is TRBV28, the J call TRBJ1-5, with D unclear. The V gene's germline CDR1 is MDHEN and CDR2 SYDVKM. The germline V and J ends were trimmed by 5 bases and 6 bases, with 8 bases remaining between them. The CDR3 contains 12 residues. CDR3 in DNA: TGTGCCAGCAGTAAGAGCCCTCAGCCCCAGCATTTT. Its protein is CASSKSPQPQHF.

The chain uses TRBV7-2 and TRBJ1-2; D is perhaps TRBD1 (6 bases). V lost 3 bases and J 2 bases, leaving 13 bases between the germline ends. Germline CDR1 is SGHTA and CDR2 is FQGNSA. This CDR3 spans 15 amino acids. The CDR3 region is CASSFAGTSNYGYTF. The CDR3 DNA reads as TGTGCCAGCAGCTTTGCCGGGACATCAAACTATGGCTACACCTTC.

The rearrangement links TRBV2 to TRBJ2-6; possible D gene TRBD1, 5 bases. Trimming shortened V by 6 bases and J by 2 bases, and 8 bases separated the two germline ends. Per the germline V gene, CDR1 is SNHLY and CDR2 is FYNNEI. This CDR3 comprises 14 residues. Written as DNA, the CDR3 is TGTGCCAGCAGAGGGGTGGCTGGGGCCAACGTCCTGACTTTC. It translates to CASRGVAGANVLTF.

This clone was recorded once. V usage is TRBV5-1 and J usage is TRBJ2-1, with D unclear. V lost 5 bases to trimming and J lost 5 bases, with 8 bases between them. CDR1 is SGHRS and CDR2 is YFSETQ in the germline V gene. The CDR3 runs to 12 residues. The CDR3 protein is CASRLNNNEQFF. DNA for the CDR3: TGCGCCAGCAGGCTGAATAACAATGAGCAGTTCTTC.

In DNA form, the CDR3 reads TGTGCCAGCAGTGCGACGGGGACTAATGAAAAACTGTTTTTT. Translating it yields CASSATGTNEKLFF. This chain uses TRBV6-1 with TRBJ1-4; D is uncertain. The V and J ends lost 4 bases and 2 bases respectively, with 8 bases between them. Germline CDR1 and CDR2: MNHNS and SASEGT. The CDR3 is 14 amino acids.

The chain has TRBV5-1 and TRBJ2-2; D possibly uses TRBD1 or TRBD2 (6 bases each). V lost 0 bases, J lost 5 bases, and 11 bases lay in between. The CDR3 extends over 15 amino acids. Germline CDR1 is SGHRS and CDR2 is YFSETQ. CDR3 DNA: TGCGCCAGCAGCTTGGACGGGGGCAGAACCGGGGAGCTGTTTTTT. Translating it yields CASSLDGGRTGELFF. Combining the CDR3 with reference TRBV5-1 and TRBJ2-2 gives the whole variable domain KAGVTQTPRYLIKTRGQQVTLSCSPISGHRSVSWYQQTPGQGLQFLFEYFSETQRNKGNFPGRFSGRQFSNSRSEMNVSTLELGDSALYLCASSLDGGRTGELFFGEGSRLTVL.

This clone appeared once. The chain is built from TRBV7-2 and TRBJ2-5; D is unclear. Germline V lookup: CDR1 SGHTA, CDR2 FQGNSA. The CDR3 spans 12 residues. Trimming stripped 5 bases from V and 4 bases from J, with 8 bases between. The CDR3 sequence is CASSPWVETQYF. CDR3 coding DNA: TGTGCCAGCAGCCCCTGGGTAGAGACCCAGTACTTC.

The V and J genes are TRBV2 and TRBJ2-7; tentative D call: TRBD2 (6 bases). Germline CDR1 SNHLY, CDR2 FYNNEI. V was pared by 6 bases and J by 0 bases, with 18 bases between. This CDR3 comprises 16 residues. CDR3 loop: CASSEGWDLTSYEQYF. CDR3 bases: TGTGCCAGCAGCGAGGGTTGGGACTTAACCTCCTACGAGCAGTACTTC.

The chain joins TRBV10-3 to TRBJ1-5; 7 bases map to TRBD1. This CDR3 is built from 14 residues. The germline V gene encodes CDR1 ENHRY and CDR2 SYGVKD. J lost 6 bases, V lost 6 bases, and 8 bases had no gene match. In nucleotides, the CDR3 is TGTGCCATCAGCTTGGAGGGGGCAAGTCAGCCCCAGCATTTT. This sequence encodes CAISLEGASQPQHF.

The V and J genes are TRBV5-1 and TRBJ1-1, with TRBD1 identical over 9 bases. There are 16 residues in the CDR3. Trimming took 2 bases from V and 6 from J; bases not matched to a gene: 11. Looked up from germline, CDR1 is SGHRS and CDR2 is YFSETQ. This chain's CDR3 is CASSFTPQGATSEAFF. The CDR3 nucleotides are TGCGCCAGCAGCTTCACCCCACAGGGGGCTACATCTGAAGCTTTCTTT.

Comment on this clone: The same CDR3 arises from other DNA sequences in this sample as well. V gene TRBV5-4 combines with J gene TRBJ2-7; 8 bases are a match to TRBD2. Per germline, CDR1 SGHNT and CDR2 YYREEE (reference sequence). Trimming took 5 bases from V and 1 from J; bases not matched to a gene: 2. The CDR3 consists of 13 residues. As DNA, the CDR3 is TGTGCCAGCAGTCTAGCGGGTTCCTACGAGCAGTACTTC. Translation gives CASSLAGSYEQYF.

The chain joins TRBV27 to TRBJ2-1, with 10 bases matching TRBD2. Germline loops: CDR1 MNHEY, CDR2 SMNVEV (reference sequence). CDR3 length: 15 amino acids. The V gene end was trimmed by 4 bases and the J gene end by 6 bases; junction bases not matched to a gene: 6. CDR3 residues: CASSWPSGSGNEQFF. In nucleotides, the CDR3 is TGTGCCAGCAGTTGGCCTAGCGGGAGTGGCAATGAGCAGTTCTTC.

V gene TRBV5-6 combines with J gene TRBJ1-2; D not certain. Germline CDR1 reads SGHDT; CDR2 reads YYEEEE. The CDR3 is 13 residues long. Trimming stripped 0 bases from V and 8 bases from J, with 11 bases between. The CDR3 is CASSLDGSGGYTF. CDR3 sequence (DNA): TGTGCCAGCAGCTTGGACGGGTCGGGAGGCTACACCTTC.

The CDR3 sequence is CASSKGQGAHGYTF. For the CDR3, the DNA is TGCGCCAGCAGCAAGGGACAGGGGGCGCACGGCTACACCTTC. This chain links TRBV5-1 with TRBJ1-2, with TRBD1 matching 12 bases. The germline V gene has CDR1 SGHRS and CDR2 YFSETQ. V gave up 4 bases and J gave up 8 bases; unmatched junction bases: 6. CDR3 length: 14 residues.

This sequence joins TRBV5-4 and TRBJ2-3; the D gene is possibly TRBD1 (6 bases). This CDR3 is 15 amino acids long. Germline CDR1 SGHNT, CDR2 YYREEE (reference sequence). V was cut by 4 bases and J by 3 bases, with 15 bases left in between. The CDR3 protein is CASSPQGPNTDTQYF. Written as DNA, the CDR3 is TGTGCCAGCAGCCCACAGGGACCCAATACAGATACGCAGTATTTT.

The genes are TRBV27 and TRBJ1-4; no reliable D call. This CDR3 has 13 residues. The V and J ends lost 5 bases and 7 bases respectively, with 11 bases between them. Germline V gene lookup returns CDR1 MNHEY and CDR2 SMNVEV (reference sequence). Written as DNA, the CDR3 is TGTGCCAGCAGTGCTTTGATGCCTGAAAAACTGTTTTTT. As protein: CASSALMPEKLFF.

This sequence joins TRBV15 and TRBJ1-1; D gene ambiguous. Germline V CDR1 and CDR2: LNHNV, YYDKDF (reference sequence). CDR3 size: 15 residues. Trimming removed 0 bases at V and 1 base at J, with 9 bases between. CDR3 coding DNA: TGTGCCACCAGCAGAGATTCCGGGCCGAACACTGAAGCTTTCTTT. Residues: CATSRDSGPNTEAFF.

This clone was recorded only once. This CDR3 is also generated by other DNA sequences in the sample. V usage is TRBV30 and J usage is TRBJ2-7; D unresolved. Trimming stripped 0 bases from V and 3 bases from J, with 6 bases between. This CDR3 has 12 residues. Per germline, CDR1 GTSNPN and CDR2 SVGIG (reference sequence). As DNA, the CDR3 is TGTGCCTGGAGTGTAAAGGGCTACGAGCAGTACTTC. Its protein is CAWSVKGYEQYF.

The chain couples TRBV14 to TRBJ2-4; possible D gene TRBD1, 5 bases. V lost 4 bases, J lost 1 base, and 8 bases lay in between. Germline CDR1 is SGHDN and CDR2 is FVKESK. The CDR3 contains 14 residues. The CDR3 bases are TGTGCCAGCAGCCTAGCAGGGGCCAAAAACATTCAGTACTTC. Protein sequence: CASSLAGAKNIQYF.

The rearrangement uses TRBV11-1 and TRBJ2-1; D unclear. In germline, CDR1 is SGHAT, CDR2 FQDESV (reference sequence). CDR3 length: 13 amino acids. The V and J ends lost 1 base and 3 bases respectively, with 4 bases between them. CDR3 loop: CASSLGGYNEQFF. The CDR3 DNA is TGTGCCAGCAGCTTAGGCGGCTACAATGAGCAGTTCTTC. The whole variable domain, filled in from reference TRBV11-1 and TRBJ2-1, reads EAEVAQSPRYKITEKSQAVAFWCDPISGHATLYWYRQILGQGPELLVQFQDESVVDDSQLPKDRFSAERLKGVDSTLKIQPAELGDSAMYLCASSLGGYNEQFFGPGTRLTVL.

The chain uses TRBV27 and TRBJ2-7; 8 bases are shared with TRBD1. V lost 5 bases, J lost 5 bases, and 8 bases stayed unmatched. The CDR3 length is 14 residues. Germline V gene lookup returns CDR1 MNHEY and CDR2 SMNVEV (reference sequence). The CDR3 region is CASSPRTGPHEQYF. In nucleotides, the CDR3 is TGTGCCAGCAGTCCCAGGACAGGGCCCCACGAGCAGTACTTC.

For the CDR3, the DNA is TGTGCCAGCACCTACCGGGACAGGGAGGGAGGTACGTCCTACGAGCAGTACTTC. Translated: CASTYRDREGGTSYEQYF. This sequence joins TRBV27 and TRBJ2-7, with 9 bases lining up with TRBD1. The CDR3 spans 18 residues. From germline, CDR1 is MNHEY and CDR2 SMNVEV (reference sequence). The V and J ends lost 7 bases and 1 base, in that order; junction bases with no gene match: 17.

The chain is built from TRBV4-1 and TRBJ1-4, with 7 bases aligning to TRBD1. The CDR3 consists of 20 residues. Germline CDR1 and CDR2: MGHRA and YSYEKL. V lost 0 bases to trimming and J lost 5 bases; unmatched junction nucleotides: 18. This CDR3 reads CASSQDDRGQWSLGNEKLFF. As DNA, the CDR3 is TGCGCCAGCAGCCAAGATGATAGGGGACAGTGGAGTCTAGGGAATGAAAAACTGTTTTTT.